One and the same sample provided the 17 T cell receptor beta chains below, sequenced in a study of shared clonotypes between healthy human individuals. Sequencing used immunoSEQ multiplex PCR; TCRdb keeps in-frame clones, though not all of them. The data show about 2.3 million clones, with 90% to 95% seen just once and 0.3% to 0.4% held by the top ten. Sequenced input: naive CD4+ T cells from PBMCs. The subset is: CD45RA+ positively selected. The receptors originated from a young man in good health. Some clones in this sample may be carry-over from other donors' samples.

This clone was recorded only once. The chain joins TRBV10-3 to TRBJ1-2; TRBD1 aligns across 9 bases. The CDR3 runs 14 residues. Trimming at V came to 7 bases and at J to 3 bases, leaving 6 bases not matched to a gene. Germline CDR1 is ENHRY and CDR2 is SYGVKD. The CDR3 DNA reads TGTGCCATCAACAGACAGGGGGGTGACTATGGCTACACCTTC. It is translated as CAINRQGGDYGYTF.

The rearrangement links TRBV27 to TRBJ1-1; 7 bases are shared with TRBD1. Germline V gene data show CDR1 as MNHEY and CDR2 as SMNVEV (reference sequence). CDR3 size: 13 residues. Trimming cost V 5 bases and J 6 bases; bases outside gene matches: 6. CDR3 loop: CASSPTGVSEAFF. The CDR3 bases are TGTGCCAGCAGTCCCACAGGGGTCTCTGAAGCTTTCTTT.

The rearrangement links TRBV7-9 to TRBJ2-5, with TRBD1 matching over 8 bases. The ends lost 5 bases at V and 5 bases at J; junction bases unmatched: 7. Germline V CDR1 and CDR2: SEHNR, FQNEAQ (reference sequence). CDR3 size: 14 residues. The CDR3: CASSLRTGLETQYF. In nucleotides, the CDR3 is TGTGCCAGCAGCCTACGGACAGGGTTGGAGACCCAGTACTTC.

The rearrangement uses TRBV9 and TRBJ2-4, with D unresolved. The CDR3 totals 13 residues. V lost 2 bases and J 9 bases, leaving 12 bases between the germline ends. Per germline, CDR1 SGDLS and CDR2 YYNGEE. CDR3 in amino acids: CASSVGGLGIQYF. In DNA, the CDR3 is TGTGCCAGCAGCGTCGGCGGTCTTGGCATTCAGTACTTC. The whole variable domain, remainder taken from reference TRBV9 and TRBJ2-4, is DSGVTQTPKHLITATGQRVTLRCSPRSGDLSVYWYQQSLDQGLQFLIQYYNGEERAKGNILERFSAQQFPDLHSELNLSSLELGDSALYFCASSVGGLGIQYFGAGTRLSVL.

The chain has TRBV2 and TRBJ2-5, with TRBD2 identical over 13 bases. Germline trimming cut 3 bases from V and 5 bases from J; bases unmatched to any gene: 6. The CDR3 consists of 16 residues. Germline CDR1 reads SNHLY; CDR2 reads FYNNEI. This chain's CDR3 is CASSDPLAGGVETQYF. CDR3 in DNA: TGTGCCAGCAGTGATCCACTAGCGGGGGGGGTGGAGACCCAGTACTTC. Combining the CDR3 with reference TRBV2 and TRBJ2-5 gives the whole variable domain EPEVTQTPSHQVTQMGQEVILRCVPISNHLYFYWYRQILGQKVEFLVSFYNNEISEKSEIFDDQFSVERPDGSNFTLKIRSTKLEDSAMYFCASSDPLAGGVETQYFGPGTRLLVL.

This chain joins TRBV28 and TRBJ1-3; D is ambiguous. The germline V gene encodes CDR1 MDHEN and CDR2 SYDVKM. V shed 7 bases and J shed 2 bases, with 21 bases lying between them. The CDR3 has 17 amino acids. The CDR3 bases are TGTGCCAGCACCCCAAGTTTAGGCTCTTTAACTGGAAACACCATATATTTT. Translating it yields CASTPSLGSLTGNTIYF.

V and J are TRBV5-6 and TRBJ2-7; 7 bases map to TRBD1. From germline, CDR1 is SGHDT and CDR2 YYEEEE. The CDR3 runs 15 residues. Trimming took 4 bases from V and 0 from J; bases not matched to a gene: 7. The CDR3 is CASSPDRARSYEQYF. The CDR3 bases are TGTGCCAGCAGCCCAGACAGGGCCCGCTCCTACGAGCAGTACTTC.

V gene TRBV5-1 combines with J gene TRBJ1-4; D might be TRBD1 (6 bases). Germline V gene data show CDR1 as SGHRS and CDR2 as YFSETQ. CDR3 length: 14 amino acids. Trimming took off 4 bases at V and 8 bases at J, with 15 bases between the two ends. CDR3 protein: CASSLQGREEKLFF. DNA for the CDR3: TGCGCCAGCAGCCTGCAGGGGCGGGAGGAAAAACTGTTTTTT.

The count of this clone is one. This chain joins TRBV30 and TRBJ1-2; D is undetermined. Germline V CDR1 and CDR2: GTSNPN, SVGIG (reference sequence). V lost 2 bases to trimming and J lost 8 bases, with 9 bases between them. This CDR3 is 11 amino acids long. CDR3 nucleotides: TGTGCCTGGAGTAGCTTGGCGGGCTACACCTTC. Protein sequence: CAWSSLAGYTF.

Remarks on this clone: Other nucleotide sequences from this sample produce the same CDR3. This chain uses TRBV5-1 with TRBJ1-1; a weak D match, TRBD1 (5 bases). V lost 0 bases to trimming and J lost 2 bases, with 11 bases between them. Germline V gene lookup returns CDR1 SGHRS and CDR2 YFSETQ. This CDR3 spans 15 amino acids. The CDR3 DNA reads as TGCGCCAGCAGCTTGGAGGGGAATCTAAACACTGAAGCTTTCTTT. Encoded protein: CASSLEGNLNTEAFF.

The gene calls are TRBV12-5 and TRBJ1-5; tentatively, D is TRBD1 (5 bases). The V gene's germline CDR1 is LGHNT and CDR2 FRNRAP. CDR3 length: 13 amino acids. Trimming left V 1 base short and J 11 bases short, with 12 bases between. Here the CDR3 DNA reads TGTGCTAGTGGTTTGGAATCCGGGACGGCCCAGCATTTT. Its protein is CASGLESGTAQHF.

This clone has only one observation. The rearrangement links TRBV6-1 to TRBJ1-5; perhaps TRBD1 as D (6 bases). This CDR3 region has 14 residues. CDR1 is MNHNS, CDR2 SASEGT, per germline. V gave up 0 bases and J gave up 7 bases, with 10 bases separating them. The CDR3 DNA reads as TGTGCCAGCAGTGAAGCCGGGGACACCCAGCCCCAGCATTTT. It codes for CASSEAGDTQPQHF.

The chain employs TRBV13 and TRBJ1-1; D is possibly TRBD1 (5 bases). The CDR3 contains 15 residues. Germline V gene data show CDR1 as PRHDT and CDR2 as FYEKMQ (reference sequence). The V gene lost 5 bases and the J gene lost 0 bases, with 13 bases spanning the gap. Written as DNA, the CDR3 is TGTGCCAGCAGCCATCTCGAGGGGATGAACACTGAAGCTTTCTTT. Its translation is CASSHLEGMNTEAFF.

Worth noting for this clone: This sample includes further DNA sequences coding for the same CDR3. The chain links TRBV25-1 to TRBJ2-5, with a possible D match to TRBD2 (7 bases). V was cut by 3 bases and J by 5 bases, with 16 bases left in between. The germline CDR1 and CDR2 sequences are MGHDK and SYGVNS. CDR3 length: 15 amino acids. The CDR3 bases are TGTGCCAGCAGTGACCCCCGGGGGGCGGGGGAGACCCAGTACTTC. Amino acid sequence: CASSDPRGAGETQYF. The entire variable domain, with the rest obtained from reference TRBV25-1 and TRBJ2-5, is as follows: EADIYQTPRYLVIGTGKKITLECSQTMGHDKMYWYQQDPGMELHLIHYSYGVNSTEKGDLSSESTVSRIRTEHFPLTLESARPSHTSQYLCASSDPRGAGETQYFGPGTRLLVL.

The chain uses TRBV14 and TRBJ2-7, with D tentatively TRBD1 (6 bases). The V gene lost 0 bases and the J gene lost 6 bases, with 9 bases spanning the gap. This CDR3 has 13 amino acids. Germline V gives CDR1 SGHDN, CDR2 FVKESK. CDR3 protein: CASSQDIRGEQYF. The CDR3 coding sequence is TGTGCCAGCAGCCAAGATATCAGGGGCGAGCAGTACTTC.

The chain carries TRBV2 and TRBJ1-5; the match to TRBD1 covers 10 bases. In germline, CDR1 is SNHLY, CDR2 FYNNEI. Trimming removed 6 bases from V and 2 bases from J; junction bases left unmatched: 13. The CDR3 totals 18 residues. In DNA, the CDR3 is TGTGCCAGCAGGGAGGGGGACAGGGGAATCGAAGGCAATCAGCCCCAGCATTTT. Amino acid sequence: CASREGDRGIEGNQPQHF.

Points on this clone: Sequence at one end of the junction differs from germline and may be a read error. The V and J genes are TRBV29-1 and TRBJ2-1; D may be TRBD1 (7 bases). This CDR3 spans 9 amino acids. Germline V gene sequence: CDR1 SQVTM, CDR2 ANQGSEA. CDR3 protein: CSVDQGGLF. CDR3 in DNA: TGCAGCGTTGATCAGGGGGGACTCTTC.